Reported below is one TCR beta chain. Germline V CDR1 and CDR2: SGHTA, FQGNSA. The CDR3 totals 14 residues. V dropped 2 bases and J dropped 5 bases, with 12 bases sitting between them. This sample is part of a study of blood T cell repertoires in COVID-19. Study information: Samples taken during acute and convalescent COVID-19 were collected in the United States, Italy and Spain. The cDNA or gDNA used as material had been derived from T cells, B-cell-depleted T cells, or PBMCs.

How the authors handled the data: From reference gene primer amplification, estimates of nucleated cell counts were derived. TCRdb's copy holds only in-frame clones and misses some; the assay was immunoSEQ multiplex PCR. The V and J calls and clone size were taken over from that table, and D and trimming were inferred from the DNA. The sample lists more than 100,000 clones, around 80% occurring once. The TCR originated in a man in his 60s with active or convalescent COVID-19. This chain joins TRBV7-2 and TRBJ2-5, with D perhaps TRBD1 (5 bases). The source material was peripheral blood. CDR3 DNA sequence: TGTGCCAGCAGCTTATCCCAGGGTGGGGAGACCCAGTACTTC. Amino acids: CASSLSQGGETQYF.